This entry lists 8 T cell receptor beta chains sequenced from one sample in a study of siplizumab effects on memory and regulatory T cells. Profiled with immunoSEQ multiplex PCR; TCRdb holds only in-frame clones, not every one. This table holds under 110,000 clones, about nine tenths found once. Material: non-Treg CD4+ T cells sorted from blood. These TCRs come from a human donor in good health.

This chain uses TRBV7-3 with TRBJ2-1; 11 nucleotides line up with TRBD2. With V trimmed by 1 base and J by 5 bases, 4 bases remained unmatched. The CDR3 consists of 16 residues. Germline V gene sequence: CDR1 SGHTA, CDR2 FQGTGA. The CDR3 nucleotides are TGTGCCAGCAGCTTAAGGGCTAGCGGGGGGAACAATGAGCAGTTCTTC. It translates to CASSLRASGGNNEQFF. The full variable domain, with the rest looked up from reference TRBV7-3 and TRBJ2-1, is GAGVSQTPSNKVTEKGKYVELRCDPISGHTALYWYRQSLGQGPEFLIYFQGTGAADDSGLPNDRFFAVRPEGSVSTLKIQRTERGDSAVYLCASSLRASGGNNEQFFGPGTRLTVL.

The chain uses TRBV7-9 and TRBJ2-5; D call uncertain. The CDR3 length is 14 residues. The V gene's germline CDR1 is SEHNR and CDR2 FQNEAQ (reference sequence). V lost 4 bases and J 0 bases, leaving 9 bases between the germline ends. The CDR3 sequence: CASSSPVNQETQYF. In nucleotides, the CDR3 is TGTGCCAGCAGCTCCCCGGTAAACCAAGAGACCCAGTACTTC.

The V gene is TRBV11-3, the J gene TRBJ2-2; D is ambiguous. Trimming removed 2 bases from V and 4 bases from J, with 2 bases in between. The CDR3 has 12 residues. Germline V gene sequence: CDR1 SGHNT, CDR2 YENEEA. This chain's CDR3 is CASSLRTGELFF. The CDR3 DNA sequence: TGTGCCAGCAGCTTACGCACCGGGGAGCTGTTTTTT.

The table lists this clone with many counts. Other DNA sequences within the sample encode an identical CDR3. V is TRBV18 and J is TRBJ1-1; D gene ambiguous. Trimming shortened V by 3 bases and J by 0 bases, and 5 bases separated the two germline ends. Germline V CDR1 and CDR2: KGHSH, LQKENI. This CDR3 spans 13 amino acids. CDR3 in amino acids: CASSPSMNTEAFF. Here the CDR3 DNA reads TGTGCCAGCTCACCCTCTATGAACACTGAAGCTTTCTTT. Full variable domain (outside the CDR3, taken from reference TRBV18 and TRBJ1-1): NAGVMQNPRHLVRRRGQEARLRCSPMKGHSHVYWYRQLPEEGLKFMVYLQKENIIDESGMPKERFSAEFPKEGPSILRIQQVVRGDSAAYFCASSPSMNTEAFFGQGTRLTVV.

The CDR3 protein is CASTDSQGPSYEQYF. CDR3 coding DNA: TGTGCCAGCACCGATTCTCAGGGGCCATCCTACGAGCAGTACTTC. The V gene is TRBV6-6, the J gene TRBJ2-7, with D possibly TRBD1 on 6 matching bases. CDR1 is MNHNY and CDR2 is SVGAGI in the germline V gene (reference sequence). V lost 7 bases and J 1 base, leaving 17 bases between the germline ends. The CDR3 covers 15 residues.

This clone was seen once. This chain connects TRBV2 to TRBJ2-4; 9 positions match TRBD2. Germline-derived CDR1 and CDR2 are SNHLY and FYNNEI. The CDR3 is made up of 19 amino acids. V lost 4 bases to trimming and J lost 0 bases; unmatched junction nucleotides: 13. The CDR3 loop reads CASSAPSAGGVLAKNIQYF. The DNA of the CDR3 is TGTGCCAGCAGTGCCCCGTCGGCGGGAGGGGTTCTAGCCAAAAACATTCAGTACTTC.

The CDR3 region has the DNA TGTGCCAGTAGTATAGCAGGTCAGGGACACGGTGAGCAGTTCTTC. This encodes CASSIAGQGHGEQFF. The rearrangement joins TRBV19 to TRBJ2-1, with D possibly being TRBD1 (6 bases). The CDR3 spans 15 residues. Germline V gene data show CDR1 as LNHDA and CDR2 as SQIVND (reference sequence). V dropped 1 base and J dropped 9 bases, with 16 bases sitting between them. The full variable domain, completed using reference TRBV19 and TRBJ2-1, is DGGITQSPKYLFRKEGQNVTLSCEQNLNHDAMYWYRQDPGQGLRLIYYSQIVNDFQKGDIAEGYSVSREKKESFPLTVTSAQKNPTAFYLCASSIAGQGHGEQFFGPGTRLTVL.

The rearrangement links TRBV2 to TRBJ1-5; no clear D gene. The V and J ends lost 6 bases and 4 bases respectively, with 10 bases between them. Germline loops: CDR1 SNHLY, CDR2 FYNNEI. This CDR3 has 13 amino acids. The CDR3 nucleotides read TGTGCCAGCAGGAGAGGGAGTAATCAGCCCCAGCATTTT. The encoded protein is CASRRGSNQPQHF.